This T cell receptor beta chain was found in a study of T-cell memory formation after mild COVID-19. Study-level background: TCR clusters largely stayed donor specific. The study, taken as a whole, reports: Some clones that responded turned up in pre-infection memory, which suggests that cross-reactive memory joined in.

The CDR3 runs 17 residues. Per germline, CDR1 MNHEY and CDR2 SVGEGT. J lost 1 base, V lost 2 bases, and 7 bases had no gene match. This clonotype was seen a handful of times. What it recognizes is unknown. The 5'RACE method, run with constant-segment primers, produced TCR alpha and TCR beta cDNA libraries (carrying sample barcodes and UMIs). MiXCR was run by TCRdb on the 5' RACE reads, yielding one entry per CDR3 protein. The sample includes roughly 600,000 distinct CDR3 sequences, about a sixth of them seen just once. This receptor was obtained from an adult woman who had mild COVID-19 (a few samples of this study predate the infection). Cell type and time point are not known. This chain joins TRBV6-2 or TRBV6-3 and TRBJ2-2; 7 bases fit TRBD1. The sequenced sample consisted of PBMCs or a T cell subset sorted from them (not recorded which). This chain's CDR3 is CASSYPPRGRNTGELFF. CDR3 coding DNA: TGTGCCAGCAGTTACCCCCCGAGGGGGCGGAACACCGGGGAGCTGTTTTTT.